Sequencing of this T cell receptor (beta chain) was carried out in a study of cytomegalovirus exposure and HLA in healthy donors. The primer mix had 60 Vbeta and 13 Jbeta primers. TCRdb keeps only in-frame clones here, not all; method: immunoSEQ multiplex PCR. Here the sample spans around 120,000 clones, 75% to 85% being singletons. This clone was seen once. Antigen: not known. CDR1 is SGHTA, CDR2 FQGTGA, per germline. The CDR3 loop spans 15 amino acids. V lost 1 base, J lost 1 base, and 3 bases stayed unmatched. Study results and limitations: In vitro confirmation showed three CMV-associated chains to be CMV antigen specific.

The clonotype comes from a girl aged 2 to 9 in good health and CMV-seronegative. Sequencing was performed on PBMCs. The V and J genes are TRBV7-3 and TRBJ2-5, with 7 bases matching TRBD2. The CDR3 here is CASSLNGGGQETQYF. Written as DNA, the CDR3 is TGTGCCAGCAGCTTAAATGGCGGGGGCCAAGAGACCCAGTACTTC. The whole variable domain, remainder taken from reference TRBV7-3 and TRBJ2-5, is GAGVSQTPSNKVTEKGKYVELRCDPISGHTALYWYRQSLGQGPEFLIYFQGTGAADDSGLPNDRFFAVRPEGSVSTLKIQRTERGDSAVYLCASSLNGGGQETQYFGPGTRLLVL.